Shown below are 19 T cell receptor beta chains from a single sample sequenced in a study of cytomegalovirus exposure and HLA in healthy donors. Primers included in the PCR were 60 Vbeta and 13 Jbeta primers. Some clones are missing from TCRdb's copy, which holds only in-frame ones; the method was immunoSEQ multiplex PCR. The data show around 130,000 clones, roughly four fifths seen once. Sequences were obtained from PBMCs. The receptors were sampled from a middle-aged woman in good health and CMV-seropositive.

This chain links TRBV19 with TRBJ2-7; tentative D call: TRBD2 (6 bases). The CDR3 covers 14 residues. From germline, CDR1 is LNHDA and CDR2 SQIVND (reference sequence). V was trimmed by 3 bases and J by 5 bases, leaving 14 bases between them. Written as DNA, the CDR3 is TGTGCCAGTAGTATGGTGACTAGTACCCACGAGCAGTACTTC. It yields the protein CASSMVTSTHEQYF. Combining the CDR3 with reference TRBV19 and TRBJ2-7 gives the whole variable domain DGGITQSPKYLFRKEGQNVTLSCEQNLNHDAMYWYRQDPGQGLRLIYYSQIVNDFQKGDIAEGYSVSREKKESFPLTVTSAQKNPTAFYLCASSMVTSTHEQYFGPGTRLTVT.

The chain joins TRBV9 to TRBJ1-3, with unresolved D. The CDR3 is 17 residues long. The germline gives CDR1 SGDLS, CDR2 YYNGEE. Trimming pared 0 bases from V and 0 bases from J, leaving 13 bases between. This CDR3 is CASSVGEGFLSGNTIYF. For the CDR3, the DNA is TGTGCCAGCAGCGTAGGTGAGGGATTCCTCTCTGGAAACACCATATATTTT.

The chain links TRBV29-1 to TRBJ1-1; D gene ambiguous. Looked up from germline, CDR1 is SQVTM and CDR2 is ANQGSEA. V gave up 1 base and J gave up 5 bases, with 8 bases separating them. The CDR3 loop spans 12 amino acids. The CDR3 spells CSVEGSGTEAFF. The CDR3 coding sequence is TGCAGCGTTGAAGGGTCGGGAACTGAAGCTTTCTTT.

The V gene is TRBV19, the J gene TRBJ1-5, with 9 bases lining up with TRBD1. The CDR3 covers 15 residues. From germline, CDR1 is LNHDA and CDR2 SQIVND (reference sequence). V dropped 7 bases and J dropped 4; count of bases not matched to a gene: 8. The chain's CDR3 is CASTPGTGRNQPQHF. The CDR3 DNA is TGTGCCAGTACTCCTGGGACAGGGAGGAATCAGCCCCAGCATTTT.

V usage is TRBV4-2 and J usage is TRBJ2-2; D is possibly TRBD1 (5 bases). The germline gives CDR1 LGHNA, CDR2 YNFKEQ. V lost 0 bases to trimming and J lost 3 bases, with 11 bases between them. There are 16 residues in the CDR3. The CDR3 here is CASSQEGHSDTGELFF. The CDR3 DNA sequence: TGTGCCAGCAGCCAAGAAGGACACAGTGACACCGGGGAGCTGTTTTTT.

The chain carries TRBV25-1 and TRBJ1-1, with D perhaps TRBD1 (6 bases). The V end was cut by 6 bases, the J end by 1 base, with 9 bases between. The CDR3 runs to 13 residues. The germline gives CDR1 MGHDK, CDR2 SYGVNS. As DNA, the CDR3 is TGTGCCAGCAGCACGACAGGGAACACTGAAGCTTTCTTT. Residues: CASSTTGNTEAFF. Complete variable domain (other parts from reference TRBV25-1 and TRBJ1-1): EADIYQTPRYLVIGTGKKITLECSQTMGHDKMYWYQQDPGMELHLIHYSYGVNSTEKGDLSSESTVSRIRTEHFPLTLESARPSHTSQYLCASSTTGNTEAFFGQGTRLTVV.

This chain uses TRBV6-6 with TRBJ1-2; 7 bases line up with TRBD1. The CDR3 runs 13 residues. Per germline, CDR1 MNHNY and CDR2 SVGAGI (reference sequence). Trimming at V came to 6 bases and at J to 5 bases, leaving 6 bases not matched to a gene. In DNA, the CDR3 is TGTGCCAGCAGCGTGGGACAGTTATATGGCTACACCTTC. Translating it yields CASSVGQLYGYTF.

The gene calls are TRBV7-8 and TRBJ1-5; unclear D gene. The CDR3 runs 13 residues. The ends were cut back, 6 bases at V and 7 bases at J, with 13 bases in the middle. Germline loops: CDR1 SGHVS, CDR2 FQNEAQ. The CDR3 region is CASSSGLGQPQHF. The DNA of the CDR3 is TGTGCCAGCAGTTCGGGATTAGGGCAGCCCCAGCATTTT. Together with reference TRBV7-8 and TRBJ1-5, the CDR3 gives the full variable domain: GAGVSQSPRYKVAKRGQDVALRCDPISGHVSLFWYQQALGQGPEFLTYFQNEAQLDKSGLPSDRFFAERPEGSVSTLKIQRTQQEDSAVYLCASSSGLGQPQHFGDGTRLSIL.

The CDR3 DNA reads as TGCGCCAGCAGCTATCTCCTCGGGACAGGGAACACCGGGGAGCTGTTTTTT. Translation gives CASSYLLGTGNTGELFF. This chain uses TRBV5-1 with TRBJ2-2; TRBD1 aligns across 8 bases. Germline lookup yields CDR1 SGHRS and CDR2 YFSETQ. Germline trimming cut 3 bases from V and 1 base from J; bases unmatched to any gene: 8. This CDR3 region has 17 residues.

The chain combines TRBV7-2 with TRBJ2-7; weak D call: TRBD1 (6 bases). Germline assignment: CDR1 SGHTA and CDR2 FQGNSA. The V end was cut by 1 base, the J end by 5 bases, with 9 bases between. The CDR3 is 13 residues long. This CDR3 reads CASSLEGVDEQYF. The CDR3 DNA sequence: TGTGCCAGCAGCTTAGAGGGGGTTGACGAGCAGTACTTC.

The gene calls are TRBV6-5 and TRBJ1-1; D perhaps matches TRBD1 (5 bases). The V end was cut by 2 bases, the J end by 7 bases, with 11 bases between. The CDR3 extends over 13 amino acids. In germline, CDR1 is MNHEY, CDR2 SVGAGI. CDR3 residues: CASSYRGRGEAFF. The CDR3 DNA is TGTGCCAGCAGTTACAGGGGTAGAGGTGAAGCTTTCTTT.

This sequence joins TRBV7-8 and TRBJ1-2; TRBD1 agrees at 8 bases. V was pared by 5 bases and J by 5 bases, with 4 bases of the junction left unmatched. The germline V gene has CDR1 SGHVS and CDR2 FQNEAQ. This CDR3 comprises 13 residues. The CDR3 protein is CASSPRTGYGYTF. The CDR3 nucleotides read TGTGCCAGCAGCCCTAGGACAGGGTATGGCTACACCTTC.

J is TRBJ1-1 and V is TRBV30, with a weak D call TRBD1 (6 bases). CDR1 GTSNPN and CDR2 SVGIG come from the germline V gene (reference sequence). This CDR3 contains 15 residues. Trimming removed 0 bases from V and 1 base from J, with 12 bases in between. The CDR3 sequence is CAWSVADRRNTEAFF. The CDR3 DNA sequence: TGTGCCTGGAGTGTAGCGGACAGAAGGAACACTGAAGCTTTCTTT.

V and J are TRBV29-1 and TRBJ2-1; D is possibly TRBD1 (6 bases). Trimming took off 6 bases at V and 8 bases at J, with 17 bases between the two ends. Germline values: CDR1 SQVTM, CDR2 ANQGSEA. The CDR3 consists of 13 residues. CDR3 region: CSVPGDNIYEQFF. The CDR3 DNA reads as TGCAGCGTCCCAGGGGATAATATCTATGAGCAGTTCTTC.

V and J are TRBV18 and TRBJ1-1; unclear D gene. Germline lookup yields CDR1 KGHSH and CDR2 LQKENI. The CDR3 is 13 residues long. V lost 1 base and J 8 bases, leaving 11 bases between the germline ends. The CDR3 coding sequence is TGTGCCAGCTCACCACAGAATCTTCTAGAAGCTTTCTTT. Protein: CASSPQNLLEAFF. The variable domain in full, completed from reference TRBV18 and TRBJ1-1, reads NAGVMQNPRHLVRRRGQEARLRCSPMKGHSHVYWYRQLPEEGLKFMVYLQKENIIDESGMPKERFSAEFPKEGPSILRIQQVVRGDSAAYFCASSPQNLLEAFFGQGTRLTVV.

J is TRBJ1-1 and V is TRBV5-1, with a weak D call TRBD1 (6 bases). The CDR3 sequence is 12 residues long. Germline CDR1 and CDR2: SGHRS and YFSETQ. V lost 0 bases and J lost 8, with 8 bases in between. This CDR3 is CASSLVDREAFF. The CDR3, as DNA: TGCGCCAGCAGCTTGGTGGACAGAGAAGCTTTCTTT. The complete variable domain, with remaining parts taken from reference TRBV5-1 and TRBJ1-1, reads KAGVTQTPRYLIKTRGQQVTLSCSPISGHRSVSWYQQTPGQGLQFLFEYFSETQRNKGNFPGRFSGRQFSNSRSEMNVSTLELGDSALYLCASSLVDREAFFGQGTRLTVV.

The V call is TRBV19, the J call TRBJ2-7; 10 bases line up with TRBD1. The CDR3 sequence is 18 residues long. Germline V lookup: CDR1 LNHDA, CDR2 SQIVND (reference sequence). V trimming: 4 bases; J trimming: 3 bases; junction bases outside the gene matches: 15. In nucleotides, the CDR3 is TGTGCCAGTAGTAGAACTGCTACGGCGGACAGGGGGGACTACGAGCAGTACTTC. Translating it yields CASSRTATADRGDYEQYF. Full variable domain (missing parts from reference TRBV19 and TRBJ2-7): DGGITQSPKYLFRKEGQNVTLSCEQNLNHDAMYWYRQDPGQGLRLIYYSQIVNDFQKGDIAEGYSVSREKKESFPLTVTSAQKNPTAFYLCASSRTATADRGDYEQYFGPGTRLTVT.

V gene TRBV6-6 combines with J gene TRBJ1-5; 9 bases are shared with TRBD1. This CDR3 contains 14 residues. Germline CDR1 MNHNY, CDR2 SVGAGI (reference sequence). V lost 6 bases and J lost 4; bases outside the gene matches: 4. CDR3 sequence (DNA): TGTGCCAGCAGGGCCGGGACAGGGAATCAGCCCCAGCATTTT. Its protein is CASRAGTGNQPQHF.

V is TRBV6-5 and J is TRBJ1-1; D uncertain. With 9 bases removed from V and 2 bases from J, the gap between germline ends came to 10 bases. Germline V lookup: CDR1 MNHEY, CDR2 SVGAGI. The CDR3 spans 12 residues. CDR3 nucleotides: TGTGCCAGTTACATTCGAAACACTGAAGCTTTCTTT. Residues: CASYIRNTEAFF.